This T cell receptor beta chain was sequenced during a study of T cells in Graves' hyperthyroidism and ophthalmopathy. Study findings and constraints: Separation of ophthalmopathy from stable hyperthyroidism was achieved by a 13 V-J model.

The CDR3 has 13 amino acids. In germline, CDR1 is SQVTM, CDR2 ANQGSEA. V gave up 3 bases and J gave up 2 bases, with 10 bases separating them. Remarks on this clonotype: Its antigen is not identified.

Authors of the study amplified TCR beta CDR3 regions from RNA transcripts. In the first-round RT-PCR of the TCR CDR3, the HTBI primer set was used. TCRdb reprocessed the multiplex PCR reads via MiXCR and lists one record per CDR3 protein. The sample has 650,000 to 800,000 distinct CDR3 sequences, about 45% seen once. Sequencing was done on a sample of peripheral blood or thyroid tissue (not recorded which). The TCR originated in an adult man with Graves' disease, either hyperthyroidism or ophthalmopathy (not recorded which). The rearrangement joins TRBV29-1 to TRBJ1-1; D gene ambiguous. The CDR3 here is CSVDTGVNTEAFF. CDR3 nucleotides: TGCAGCGTTGACACCGGGGTTAACACTGAAGCTTTCTTT.